The 28 T cell receptor beta chains given below trace back to one sample, sequenced in a study of Ad26.COV2.S vaccination and SARS-CoV-2 variants. Clones were read by immunoSEQ multiplex PCR, and TCRdb kept only the in-frame ones, dropping some. Of under 500,000 clones in the sample, 92% were seen once. The treatment is: some 20 received Ad26.COV2.S at low or high dose, single or two shots; about 5 received placebo; per-sample allocation not given. Day 63 following the first vaccine or placebo injection was when the samples were taken. The sequencing here drew on peripheral blood, taken in a trial of Ad26.COV2.S vaccine versus placebo. The source is a person between 18 and 60 years old who received the Ad26.COV2.S COVID-19 vaccine or a placebo.

CDR3 sequence: CASSFSRGRTEAFF. The CDR3 nucleotides are TGCGCCAGCAGCTTTAGCAGGGGGAGGACTGAAGCTTTCTTT. The chain employs TRBV5-1 and TRBJ1-1; TRBD1 agrees at 7 bases. From germline, CDR1 is SGHRS and CDR2 YFSETQ. V dropped 2 bases and J dropped 5; count of bases not matched to a gene: 6. The CDR3 length is 14 residues.

A single count supports this clone. The chain combines TRBV5-8 with TRBJ1-4, with D hard to call. The CDR3 runs to 15 residues. Per germline, CDR1 SGHTS and CDR2 YDEGEE. V shed 6 bases and J shed 3 bases, with 15 bases lying between them. Here the CDR3 reads CASTDRERANEKLFF. CDR3 DNA sequence: TGTGCCAGCACCGATCGTGAGAGGGCTAATGAAAAACTGTTTTTT.

The DNA of the CDR3 is TGCGCCAGCAGGGCTGAGCGGGACAGGGGTAGTAATGAGCAGTTCTTC. Its protein product is CASRAERDRGSNEQFF. The V gene is TRBV5-1, the J gene TRBJ2-1; 10 bases fit TRBD1. In germline, CDR1 is SGHRS, CDR2 YFSETQ. The V segment lost 5 bases and the J segment 7 bases; nucleotides outside the gene matches: 12. The CDR3 contains 16 residues.

The chain couples TRBV7-9 to TRBJ1-1; D call uncertain. V was trimmed by 6 bases and J by 1 base, leaving 6 bases between them. Germline loops: CDR1 SEHNR, CDR2 FQNEAQ (reference sequence). This CDR3 contains 12 residues. DNA of the CDR3: TGTGCCAGCAGGCCCTCGAACACTGAAGCTTTCTTT. It is translated as CASRPSNTEAFF.

The chain links TRBV6-5 to TRBJ1-1; D unresolved. Germline V CDR1 and CDR2: MNHEY, SVGAGI. Trimming removed 6 bases from V and 5 bases from J, with 10 bases in between. The CDR3 runs to 12 residues. The CDR3 sequence: CASSPPGTEAFF. CDR3 DNA sequence: TGTGCCAGCAGCCCCCCGGGTACTGAAGCTTTCTTT.

V is TRBV19 and J is TRBJ2-2; TRBD1 aligns across 11 bases. The J segment lost 4 bases and the V segment lost 8 bases, leaving 3 bases of the junction unmatched. This CDR3 has 14 amino acids. Looked up from germline, CDR1 is LNHDA and CDR2 is SQIVND (reference sequence). Here the CDR3 DNA reads TGTGCCAGTGGACAGGGGGCCCTCACCGGGGAGCTGTTTTTT. Translating it yields CASGQGALTGELFF.

This clone was detected only a few times. The chain carries TRBV24-1 and TRBJ1-2, with D hard to call. Germline V lookup: CDR1 KGHDR, CDR2 SFDVKD. CDR3 length: 14 amino acids. V lost 4 bases, J lost 4 bases, and 12 bases lay in between. The CDR3 DNA reads as TGTGCCACCAGTGACCCAGGACGGTCCTATGGCTACACCTTC. Translating gives CATSDPGRSYGYTF.

The chain joins TRBV6-6 to TRBJ2-3, with D tentatively TRBD2 (7 bases). The V end was cut by 6 bases, the J end by 4 bases, with 11 bases between. This CDR3 is 13 amino acids long. Germline loops: CDR1 MNHNY, CDR2 SVGAGI (reference sequence). In DNA, the CDR3 is TGTGCCAGCAGGGGGGGGGCAGCAGATACGCAGTATTTT. Protein sequence: CASRGGAADTQYF.

V gene TRBV6-8 combines with J gene TRBJ2-3, with TRBD2 matching 9 bases. This CDR3 is built from 16 residues. The germline V gene encodes CDR1 MNHGY and CDR2 SAAAGT. Trimming removed 10 bases from V and 2 bases from J; junction bases left unmatched: 13. The CDR3 bases are TGTGCCACTAATAGAACCGGCGGGGGGGCCACAGATACGCAGTATTTT. Protein: CATNRTGGGATDTQYF.

The CDR3 sequence: CASSYSGGTQETQYF. The CDR3 bases are TGTGCCAGCAGTTACTCAGGGGGGACCCAAGAGACCCAGTACTTC. This chain joins TRBV6-6 and TRBJ2-5; D possibly uses TRBD1 or TRBD2 (6 bases each). Trimming cost V 0 bases and J 1 base, with 9 bases left between them. The V gene's germline CDR1 is MNHNY and CDR2 SVGAGI (reference sequence). This CDR3 is built from 15 residues.

The chain uses TRBV5-4 and TRBJ2-1; TRBD1 matches 11 bases. Trimming removed 5 bases from V and 3 bases from J; junction bases left unmatched: 7. The CDR3 length is 16 residues. Germline-derived CDR1 and CDR2 are SGHNT and YYREEE (reference sequence). The CDR3: CASRARDRGNYNEQFF. Written as DNA, the CDR3 is TGTGCCAGCAGGGCCCGGGACAGGGGGAACTACAATGAGCAGTTCTTC.

A single count supports this clone. The chain links TRBV7-7 to TRBJ2-5; weak D call: TRBD2 (7 bases). V lost 5 bases and J 5 bases, leaving 21 bases between the germline ends. CDR3 length equals 16 residues. Germline-derived CDR1 and CDR2 are SSHAT and FNYEAQ (reference sequence). The CDR3 spells CASSIGGGLGFETQYF. CDR3 coding DNA: TGTGCCAGCAGCATTGGGGGGGGCCTGGGATTTGAGACCCAGTACTTC.

This chain connects TRBV9 to TRBJ2-5; 11 bases fit TRBD2. V gave up 0 bases and J gave up 1 base; unmatched junction bases: 14. The germline CDR1 and CDR2 sequences are SGDLS and YYNGEE. This CDR3 has 20 amino acids. The CDR3 protein is CASSVGVAGLAGGSQETQYF. The CDR3 DNA is TGTGCCAGCAGCGTAGGGGTGGCGGGTCTAGCGGGGGGTTCCCAAGAGACCCAGTACTTC.

This chain connects TRBV5-1 to TRBJ2-5; D gene ambiguous. The CDR3 has 15 amino acids. Between the trimmed V and J ends, which lost 0 bases and 1 base, there was a span of 10 bases. The germline gives CDR1 SGHRS, CDR2 YFSETQ. DNA of the CDR3: TGCGCCAGCAGCTTGGGTGGGCAACCCCAAGAGACCCAGTACTTC. As protein: CASSLGGQPQETQYF.

V is TRBV12-3 or TRBV12-4 and J is TRBJ2-1; D is uncertain. Between the trimmed V and J ends, which lost 2 bases and 8 bases, there was a span of 7 bases. This CDR3 comprises 12 residues. CDR3 sequence (DNA): TGTGCCAGCAGTTTAAATTTTGATGAGCAGTTCTTC. Protein product: CASSLNFDEQFF.

Turning to this clone: Other nucleotide sequences in the sample specify the same CDR3. V is TRBV9 and J is TRBJ2-3; TRBD2 matches at 12 bases. Germline V gene sequence: CDR1 SGDLS, CDR2 YYNGEE. V was clipped by 0 bases and J by 4 bases; unmatched bases: 3. The CDR3 spans 16 residues. CDR3 sequence (DNA): TGTGCCAGCAGCGTAGGCCTAGCGGGGGGGTCAGATACGCAGTATTTT. Its protein product is CASSVGLAGGSDTQYF.

The rearrangement joins TRBV7-8 to TRBJ2-1, with 9 bases fitting TRBD1. Germline lookup yields CDR1 SGHVS and CDR2 FQNEAQ. The J segment lost 7 bases and the V segment lost 4 bases, leaving 14 bases of the junction unmatched. This CDR3 has 17 amino acids. In nucleotides, the CDR3 is TGTGCCAGCAGCTCCTATACAGGGGGCGCGGATGGTAATGAGCAGTTCTTC. Translated, it gives CASSSYTGGADGNEQFF.

This chain connects TRBV19 to TRBJ1-1; 7 nucleotides agree with TRBD1. The germline V gene encodes CDR1 LNHDA and CDR2 SQIVND (reference sequence). Trimming removed 8 bases from V and 0 bases from J; junction bases left unmatched: 9. The CDR3 covers 15 residues. The CDR3 bases are TGTGCCAGTGAGTCCTCAGGGGGTTTGAACACTGAAGCTTTCTTT. It encodes CASESSGGLNTEAFF.

Written as DNA, the CDR3 is TGTGCCAGCAGCGAAGGACAGGGGTACGAGCAGTACTTC. As protein: CASSEGQGYEQYF. The chain recombines TRBV9 with TRBJ2-7, with 9 bases fitting TRBD1. Germline V gives CDR1 SGDLS, CDR2 YYNGEE. The CDR3 is made up of 13 amino acids. Germline trimming cut 3 bases from V and 4 bases from J; bases unmatched to any gene: 2.

This chain uses TRBV28 with TRBJ1-5; 7 bases are shared with TRBD1. V shed 6 bases, J shed 0 bases, and the junction held 11 bases outside the gene matches. There are 17 residues in the CDR3. Germline CDR1 MDHEN, CDR2 SYDVKM. CDR3 sequence: CASSPRQGRSSNQPQHF. DNA for the CDR3: TGTGCCAGCAGCCCCCGACAGGGCCGATCTAGCAATCAGCCCCAGCATTTT.

The V call is TRBV7-6, the J call TRBJ2-3; tentative D call: TRBD1 (5 bases). The V gene lost 0 bases and the J gene lost 4 bases, with 14 bases spanning the gap. CDR3 length: 16 residues. Germline V gene lookup returns CDR1 SGHVS and CDR2 FNYEAQ. DNA for the CDR3: TGTGCCAGCAGCTTAGCGGGTGGGGCACGTCCAGATACGCAGTATTTT. Protein: CASSLAGGARPDTQYF.

The V call is TRBV11-2, the J call TRBJ2-1; a possible D gene is TRBD2 (5 bases). This CDR3 is built from 14 residues. The germline V gene encodes CDR1 SGHAT and CDR2 FQNNGV. V was shortened by 7 bases and J by 6 bases, with 16 bases between the two germline ends. The CDR3 here is CASMVGLPPNEQFF. In nucleotides, the CDR3 is TGTGCCAGCATGGTAGGACTCCCCCCCAATGAGCAGTTCTTC.

The V and J genes are TRBV28 and TRBJ1-3; no clear D gene. The germline CDR1 and CDR2 sequences are MDHEN and SYDVKM. CDR3 length: 19 amino acids. Trimming removed 2 bases from V and 0 bases from J, with 20 bases in between. The DNA of the CDR3 is TGTGCCAGCAGTTTACCCTCTGCCCCCCGGGATAACTCTGGAAACACCATATATTTT. Its translation is CASSLPSAPRDNSGNTIYF. The full variable domain, rest sourced from reference TRBV28 and TRBJ1-3, is DVKVTQSSRYLVKRTGEKVFLECVQDMDHENMFWYRQDPGLGLRLIYFSYDVKMKEKGDIPEGYSVSREKKERFSLILESASTNQTSMYLCASSLPSAPRDNSGNTIYFGEGSWLTVV.

The sample holds one count of this clone. V is TRBV12-3 or TRBV12-4 and J is TRBJ2-7, with D possibly being TRBD1 (5 bases). This CDR3 spans 13 amino acids. The V and J ends lost 5 bases and 2 bases respectively, with 10 bases between them. CDR3 sequence: CASSPSTAYEQYF. Written as DNA, the CDR3 is TGTGCCAGCAGTCCATCGACAGCCTACGAGCAGTACTTC.

The chain couples TRBV11-2 to TRBJ2-7, with 8 bases that match TRBD1. There are 13 residues in the CDR3. With 6 bases clipped from V and 2 bases from J, the junction kept 3 bases outside the gene matches. CDR1 is SGHAT, CDR2 FQNNGV, per germline. CDR3 nucleotide sequence: TGTGCCAGCAGTTCACAGGGGGCCTACGAGCAGTACTTC. It encodes CASSSQGAYEQYF.

V gene TRBV10-3 combines with J gene TRBJ1-3; D is perhaps TRBD1 (5 bases). Germline loops: CDR1 ENHRY, CDR2 SYGVKD. Between the trimmed V and J ends, which lost 3 bases and 4 bases, there was a span of 16 bases. The CDR3 has 16 residues. The CDR3 reads CAISDLQEGPGNTIYF. DNA of the CDR3: TGTGCCATCAGTGACCTTCAGGAGGGGCCCGGAAACACCATATATTTT.

V and J are TRBV6-5 and TRBJ2-7; TRBD1 agrees at 7 bases. Trimming cost V 4 bases and J 0 bases; bases outside gene matches: 6. The CDR3 totals 15 residues. Germline lookup yields CDR1 MNHEY and CDR2 SVGAGI. CDR3 amino acids: CASSFWDRSSYEQYF. Here the CDR3 DNA reads TGTGCCAGCAGTTTCTGGGACAGAAGCTCCTACGAGCAGTACTTC.

The chain employs TRBV28 and TRBJ2-7, with 11 nucleotides matching TRBD2. CDR3 length: 16 residues. V gave up 6 bases and J gave up 5 bases; unmatched junction bases: 12. Germline loops: CDR1 MDHEN, CDR2 SYDVKM. The CDR3 DNA reads TGTGCCAGCAGCTCCGATAGCGGGGGGGCCCTGGACGAGCAGTACTTC. Protein: CASSSDSGGALDEQYF.